This is a list of T cell receptor beta chains from one sample in a study of somatic mutations in cytotoxic T cells in rheumatoid arthritis. TCRdb keeps only in-frame clones here, not all; method: immunoSEQ multiplex PCR. The sample has tens of thousands of clones, about 80% seen once. The sequenced material came from CD8+ T cells sorted from blood. All receptors derive from a man in his forties or fifties in good health. CDR3s include the opening cysteine and the closing phenylalanine or tryptophan. Each record gives: J gene, D gene, V gene, clone size, CDR3 protein, CDR3 DNA. The D gene is left open where the match is weak. Size is omitted from some rows. Given values are once, few, many or a class for expanded clones.

TRBJ2-1,TRBD2,TRBV9,NA,CASSPRLAVSSYNEQFF,TGTGCCAGCAGCCCCCGACTAGCGGTGAGCTCCTACAATGAGCAGTTCTTC
TRBJ2-1,NA,TRBV6-5,NA,CASSYAGPNNEQFF,TGTGCCAGCAGTTACGCGGGACCGAACAATGAGCAGTTCTTC
TRBJ1-2,TRBD1,TRBV27,NA,CASSLSATGSYGYTF,TGTGCCAGCAGTTTATCAGCGACAGGGTCCTATGGCTACACCTTC
TRBJ1-5,TRBD1,TRBV27,NA,CASSSAAGTGNNQPQHF,TGTGCCAGCAGTTCGGCCGCCGGGACAGGGAACAATCAGCCCCAGCATTTT
TRBJ2-1,NA,TRBV19,NA,CASSIKVGSRHEQFF,TGTGCCAGTAGTATAAAAGTGGGCAGCCGTCATGAGCAGTTCTTC
TRBJ2-3,NA,TRBV6-5,NA,CASSWREADTQYF,TGTGCCAGCAGTTGGAGGGAGGCAGATACGCAGTATTTT
TRBJ2-1,TRBD2,TRBV28,NA,CASSFHGGSDYNEQFF,TGTGCCAGCAGTTTTCACGGCGGGAGCGACTACAATGAGCAGTTCTTC
TRBJ2-7,NA,TRBV5-1,NA,CASSLGSGYEQYF,TGCGCCAGCTCATTAGGCAGTGGCTACGAGCAGTACTTC
TRBJ2-5,NA,TRBV30,once,CAWASGSGQETQYF,TGTGCCTGGGCAAGCGGTTCGGGGCAAGAGACCCAGTACTTC
TRBJ2-1,TRBD1,TRBV4-1,NA,CASSLQTGDGNEQFF,TGCGCCAGCAGCCTCCAGACAGGGGATGGCAATGAGCAGTTCTTC
TRBJ2-2,NA,TRBV7-2,NA,CAMSGGTGELFF,TGTGCCATGAGTGGGGGGACCGGGGAGCTGTTTTTT
TRBJ2-7,TRBD1,TRBV6-5,NA,CASSNSGGPADEQYF,TGTGCCAGCAGTAACTCAGGGGGCCCGGCGGACGAGCAGTACTTC
TRBJ1-2,NA,TRBV19,few,CASLQRSYGYTF,TGTGCCAGTTTACAAAGAAGCTATGGCTACACCTTC
TRBJ2-2,NA,TRBV13,few,CASSSTETGELFF,TGTGCCAGCAGCTCTACAGAGACCGGGGAGCTGTTTTTT
TRBJ2-2,NA,TRBV9,few,CASSVDNRELFF,TGTGCCAGCAGCGTAGACAACAGGGAGCTGTTTTTT
TRBJ1-1,NA,TRBV19,NA,CASSTPGGATEAFF,TGTGCCAGTAGTACCCCAGGAGGGGCCACTGAAGCTTTCTTT
TRBJ1-5,NA,TRBV27,NA,CASGSYSNSNQPQHF,TGTGCCAGCGGCTCCTACAGCAATAGCAATCAGCCCCAGCATTTT
TRBJ2-5,NA,TRBV7-8,once,CASSSPTHGETQYF,TGTGCCAGCAGCTCCCCGACCCACGGGGAGACCCAGTACTTC
TRBJ2-7,NA,TRBV14,once,CASSQESGYPYEQYF,TGTGCCAGCAGCCAAGAGTCAGGTTACCCCTACGAGCAGTACTTC
TRBJ2-7,TRBD1,TRBV6-5,NA,CANPPGQGSSEQYF,TGTGCCAACCCACCGGGACAGGGATCATCCGAGCAGTACTTC
TRBJ2-2,NA,TRBV15,NA,CATSNPPGAGELFF,TGTGCCACCAGCAACCCCCCCGGGGCCGGGGAGCTGTTTTTT
TRBJ1-1,TRBD1,TRBV7-8,NA,CASSLARDRGYTEAFF,TGTGCCAGCAGCTTAGCGAGGGACAGGGGGTACACTGAAGCTTTCTTT
TRBJ2-1,TRBD2,TRBV6-5,NA,CASRPLAGDRVEQFF,TGTGCCAGCAGACCACTAGCGGGAGATCGGGTTGAGCAGTTCTTC
TRBJ2-5,TRBD1,TRBV11-2,NA,CASSLTPGQGRQETQYF,TGTGCCAGCAGCCTCACCCCGGGACAGGGTCGCCAAGAGACCCAGTACTTC
TRBJ1-1,TRBD1,TRBV7-2,NA,CASSLRGQGAFIEAFF,TGTGCCAGCAGCTTAAGGGGGCAGGGGGCTTTTATTGAAGCTTTCTTT
TRBJ1-3,NA,TRBV28,NA,CASSLFQVVRASGNTIYF,TGTGCCAGCAGTTTATTCCAGGTTGTTAGGGCCTCTGGAAACACCATATATTTT
TRBJ2-7,NA,TRBV10-1,once,CASSPESRGPGPYYEQYF,TGCGCCAGCAGCCCCGAGTCGAGGGGACCCGGGCCCTACTACGAGCAGTACTTC
TRBJ2-7,NA,TRBV13,NA,CASSLGGVLYSYEQYF,TGTGCCAGCAGCTTAGGCGGGGTACTTTACTCCTACGAGCAGTACTTC
TRBJ2-7,NA,TRBV27,NA,CASSSGFGSYEQYF,TGTGCCAGCTCCTCGGGGTTTGGCTCCTACGAGCAGTACTTC
TRBJ2-2,NA,TRBV6-5,NA,CASSYGGAGELFF,TGTGCCAGCAGTTACGGGGGAGCGGGGGAGCTGTTTTTT
TRBJ2-7,TRBD2,TRBV13,NA,CASSLGLAGGAYEQYF,TGTGCCAGCAGCTTAGGACTAGCGGGTGGCGCCTACGAGCAGTACTTC
TRBJ2-7,TRBD2,TRBV4-2,NA,CASSHARGGVGEQYF,TGTGCCAGCAGCCACGCCCGGGGAGGGGTGGGCGAGCAGTACTTC
TRBJ2-1,NA,TRBV7-2,once,CASSLAGSSYNEQFF,TGTGCCAGCAGCTTAGCGGGGAGCTCCTACAATGAGCAGTTCTTC
TRBJ2-1,NA,TRBV9,NA,CASSGRLVGAYNEQFF,TGTGCCAGCAGCGGACGACTAGTAGGGGCCTACAATGAGCAGTTCTTC
TRBJ2-7,TRBD2,TRBV19,NA,CASSLAGIYEQYF,TGTGCCAGTAGTCTAGCGGGAATCTACGAGCAGTACTTC
TRBJ1-1,NA,TRBV2,NA,CASSEGSLGLIMNTEAFF,TGTGCCAGCAGTGAAGGATCCCTGGGACTGATAATGAACACTGAAGCTTTCTTT